This T cell receptor (beta chain) was sequenced for a study of blood T cell repertoires in COVID-19 (dated by TCRdb to between 2020 and 2021). Regarding the study in general: The collaborator samples originated in the United States, Italy and Spain and spanned the acute and convalescent phases of COVID-19. The material from the prospective study consisted of cDNA or gDNA derived from T cells, B-cell-depleted T cells, or PBMCs. Deeply sampled blood TCRbeta repertoires from subjects exposed to, actively infected with, or recovered from COVID-19 were included in the dataset. The repertoires were released in a freely available public database intended as a resource for research on the immune response to SARS-CoV-2. Samples came from the ongoing ImmuneRACE study (first 160 participants) plus 1,254 subjects from 6 global collaborators. Sample metadata almost always included a de-identified subject ID, COVID-19 status, age in years and sex. HLA class I and class II types, where available, came from metadata supplied by the sample provider rather than from assay-based typing. Paper-wide results and their limitations: The amount of clinical and demographic metadata varied by source and participant and was provided uncurated.

One collaborating source in Seattle enrolled patients during active infection and followed them longitudinally through the course of disease. The collaborating institutions used their own protocols to collect whole blood in K2EDTA tubes. For TCRbeta analysis, collaborators shipped samples in one of three forms: frozen whole blood, isolated PBMCs, or DNA extracted from either of those sample types. TCRbeta CDR3 regions were amplified from genomic DNA using the immunoSEQ Assay, a bias-controlled multiplex PCR. The original methods were these. Within the assay, amplification of reference gene primers was used to estimate how many nucleated cells each sample contained. Sequence reads were collapsed and filtered to measure the absolute abundance of every unique TCRbeta CDR3 rearrangement. For each sample, productive Simpson clonality was calculated as the square root of Simpson's diversity index over productive rearrangements. Entries here come from immuneACCESS through TCRdb and include only in-frame sequences with V and J called. Some clones fail to appear in such tables; in the studies checked, an unresolved V gene covers under half of the shortfall, and the cause of the remainder is unknown. V, J and clone size reflect that table, while D and trimming were determined from the DNA. Counted in this sample were more than 300,000 clones; about 89% of them appeared once. Of the sample, 10% falls within the top ten clones.

CDR1 and CDR2 were assigned from the germline V gene as MGHDK and SYGVNS. V is pared back by 3 bases and J by 4 bases, with 9 bases lying between the germline termini. The CDR3 covers 13 residues, taking in both the cysteine and the phenylalanine. Of the read, only the CDR3 DNA is kept; its 39 bases are in frame from base 1. Concerning this clone itself: The antigen this receptor binds is unknown. No qualities accompany the bases; no much larger clone lies one base away.

The chain joins TRBV25-1 to TRBJ1-2, with the D segment identity uncertain. The clonotype was recovered from a woman between 25 and 40 years old with COVID-19, enrolled during active disease. Sequencing used peripheral blood. The CDR3 here reads CASSDGLFYGYTF. The sequence in DNA is TGTGCCAGCAGTGACGGACTCTTCTATGGCTACACCTTC.